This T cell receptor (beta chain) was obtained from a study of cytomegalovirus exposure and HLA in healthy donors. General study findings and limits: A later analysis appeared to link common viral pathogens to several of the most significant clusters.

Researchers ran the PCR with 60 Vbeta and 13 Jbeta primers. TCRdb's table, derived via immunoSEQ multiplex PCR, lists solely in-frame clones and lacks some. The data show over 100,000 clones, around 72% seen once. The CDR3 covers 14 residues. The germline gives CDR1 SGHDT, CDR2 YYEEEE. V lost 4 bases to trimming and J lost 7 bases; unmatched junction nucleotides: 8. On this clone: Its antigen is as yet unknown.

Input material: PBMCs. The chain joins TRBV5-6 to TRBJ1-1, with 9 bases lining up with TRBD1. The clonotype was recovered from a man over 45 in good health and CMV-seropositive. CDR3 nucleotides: TGTGCCAGCAGCCTCCCGGGACAGGGACTTGAAGCTTTCTTT. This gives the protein CASSLPGQGLEAFF.